What follows are 21 T cell receptor beta chains derived from one specimen sequenced in a study of CD8 T cells in ankylosing spondylitis. Regarding the study as a whole: In ankylosing spondylitis blood, a motif of about 8 highly homologous TCR beta variants appeared characteristic.

TCRdb recomputed calls from the 5' RACE reads with MiXCR, one row per CDR3 protein. The data hold about 500,000 distinct CDR3 sequences, with about 5.7% observed a single time. Antigens for these TCRs are unknown. Input material: blood, either unsorted or a sorted T cell fraction (not recorded which). The receptors were gathered from a male donor with ankylosing spondylitis.

This clonotype was found many times. The J gene is TRBJ2-7, the V gene TRBV10-3, with 8 bases lining up with TRBD1. Germline lookup yields CDR1 ENHRY and CDR2 SYGVKD. The ends lost 3 bases at V and 1 base at J; junction bases unmatched: 2. This CDR3 contains 14 residues. This CDR3 is CAISEGTGSYEQYF. The CDR3 region has the DNA TGTGCCATCAGTGAAGGGACAGGTTCCTACGAGCAGTACTTC.

This clonotype was seen repeatedly, ten times or more. The chain combines TRBV20-1 with TRBJ1-6; no definite D call. This CDR3 has 16 residues. The ends were cut back, 1 base at V and 0 bases at J, with 10 bases in the middle. Per germline, CDR1 DFQATT and CDR2 SNEGSKA (reference sequence). The CDR3 DNA is TGCAGTGCTAGAGTGGGTTGGAGCTCCTATAATTCACCCCTCCACTTT. Protein: CSARVGWSSYNSPLHF.

This clonotype has at least ten counts. J is TRBJ2-7 and V is TRBV7-2, with D maybe TRBD1 (5 bases). Between the trimmed V and J ends, which lost 1 base and 8 bases, there was a span of 9 bases. There are 12 residues in the CDR3. Germline V gives CDR1 SGHTA, CDR2 FQGNSA. The CDR3 here is CASSLGGLKQYF. The CDR3 DNA sequence: TGTGCCAGCAGCTTAGGGGGCCTCAAGCAGTACTTC.

This clonotype was detected only a few times. The chain couples TRBV2 to TRBJ2-5; tentative D call: TRBD1 (5 bases). This CDR3 is 14 amino acids long. CDR1 is SNHLY, CDR2 FYNNEI, per germline. V lost 1 base and J lost 7, with 13 bases in between. The CDR3 is CASSEDWGQGTQYF. The CDR3, as DNA: TGTGCCAGCAGTGAAGACTGGGGTCAGGGGACCCAGTACTTC.

This clonotype was detected ten times or more. V and J are TRBV7-6 and TRBJ2-2; D not resolved. The germline V gene has CDR1 SGHVS and CDR2 FNYEAQ. The CDR3 runs to 12 residues. Trimming stripped 6 bases from V and 6 bases from J, with 8 bases between. The DNA for the CDR3 is TGTGCCAGCAGGCTAAGGGCCGGGGAGCTGTTTTTT. Translation: CASRLRAGELFF.

This clonotype came up many times. The junction departs from germline at one end; a sequencing error may be responsible. This sequence joins TRBV15 and TRBJ1-5, with D possibly TRBD1 on 6 matching bases. Per the germline V gene, CDR1 is LNHNV and CDR2 is YYDKDF (reference sequence). The CDR3 covers 12 residues. The CDR3 DNA reads TGTGCCACCAGCCCCGGGACACTGAAAAGGAATTTT. This translates into CATSPGTLKRNF. The entire variable domain, with the rest obtained from reference TRBV15 and TRBJ1-5, is as follows: DAMVIQNPRYQVTQFGKPVTLSCSQTLNHNVMYWYQQKSSQAPKLLFHYYDKDFNNEADTPDNFQSRRPNTSFCFLDIRSPGLGDTAMYLCATSPGTLKRNFGDGTRLSIL.

This clonotype was detected ten times or more. The V call is TRBV29-1, the J call TRBJ2-2; 7 bases line up with TRBD1. The CDR3 runs to 13 residues. Germline CDR1 SQVTM, CDR2 ANQGSEA. The V gene end was trimmed by 8 bases and the J gene end by 5 bases; junction bases not matched to a gene: 8. The CDR3 DNA sequence: TGCAGCTCCCAGGGGACAGTGACCGGGGAGCTGTTTTTT. It specifies CSSQGTVTGELFF.

With regard to this clonotype: A much larger clone is a single base away; this may be a read error. V gene TRBV28 combines with J gene TRBJ2-1, with D perhaps given as TRBD1 or TRBD2 (5 bases each). The length of the CDR3 is 14 residues. Germline V CDR1 and CDR2: MDHEN, SYDVKM. The CDR3, as DNA: TGTGCCTGCAGGGACGAGAGCTCCTACAATGAGCAGTTCTTC. As protein: CACRDESSYNEQFF.

This clonotype was seen at least ten times. The rearrangement links TRBV7-2 to TRBJ2-4, with 9 bases aligning to TRBD1. Trimming at V came to 5 bases and at J to 9 bases, leaving 11 bases not matched to a gene. Germline-derived CDR1 and CDR2 are SGHTA and FQGNSA. This CDR3 comprises 15 residues. The chain's CDR3 is CASSTRGTGSAIQYF. The CDR3, as DNA: TGTGCCAGCAGCACCCGAGGGACAGGGAGTGCCATTCAGTACTTC.

A remark on this clonotype: A read error may be the cause here, since a much bigger clone is one base away. V and J are TRBV20-1 and TRBJ2-3, with 10 bases aligning to TRBD2. The J segment lost 4 bases and the V segment lost 5 bases, leaving 9 bases of the junction unmatched. The CDR3 runs to 15 residues. The germline V gene encodes CDR1 DFQATT and CDR2 SNEGSKA (reference sequence). The CDR3 is CSARISGRLSDTQYF. As DNA, the CDR3 is TGCAGTGCTCGTATTAGCGGGAGGTTATCAGATACGCAGTATTTT.

Ten or more counts support this clonotype. This sequence joins TRBV20-1 and TRBJ2-5, with TRBD2 identical over 9 bases. The CDR3 totals 12 residues. V trimming: 6 bases; J trimming: 3 bases; junction bases outside the gene matches: 2. The germline V gene has CDR1 DFQATT and CDR2 SNEGSKA (reference sequence). The CDR3, as DNA: TGCAGTGCCCGGACTAGCGAAGAGACCCAGTACTTC. The encoded protein is CSARTSEETQYF.

This clonotype was observed many times. The genes are TRBV15 and TRBJ2-7; 8 nucleotides line up with TRBD2. Germline V CDR1 and CDR2: LNHNV, YYDKDF (reference sequence). CDR3 length: 17 residues. The trim removed 0 bases at V and 2 bases at J, leaving 9 bases unmatched. CDR3 loop: CATSRDGGSGSTYEQYF. In nucleotides, the CDR3 is TGTGCCACCAGCAGAGATGGTGGGAGCGGGAGTACCTACGAGCAGTACTTC.

The chain is built from TRBV4-3 and TRBJ1-4; 9 positions agree with TRBD1. Germline V gene lookup returns CDR1 LGHNA and CDR2 YSLEER. V lost 1 base, J lost 7 bases, and 10 bases stayed unmatched. This CDR3 has 17 amino acids. This CDR3 reads CASSQVVHRGRGEKLFF. CDR3 nucleotides: TGCGCCAGCAGCCAAGTGGTCCACAGGGGGCGCGGTGAAAAACTGTTTTTT.

This clonotype occurred many times. The chain uses TRBV20-1 and TRBJ1-6; the match to TRBD1 covers 10 bases. V gave up 5 bases and J gave up 8 bases; unmatched junction bases: 0. Germline CDR1 DFQATT, CDR2 SNEGSKA (reference sequence). The CDR3 is 12 residues long. The CDR3 DNA sequence: TGCAGTGCTGGACAGGGGGATTCACCCCTCCACTTT. This gives the protein CSAGQGDSPLHF.

The chain links TRBV29-1 to TRBJ2-7; no clear D gene. The CDR3 is 14 residues long. V was clipped by 6 bases and J by 3 bases, with 18 bases between them. Germline V CDR1 and CDR2: SQVTM, ANQGSEA. This chain's CDR3 is CSVAHAGRDYEQYF. Here the CDR3 DNA reads TGCAGCGTAGCACACGCCGGACGCGACTACGAGCAGTACTTC.

The table lists this clonotype with many counts. The chain employs TRBV5-1 and TRBJ2-3; 9 nucleotides line up with TRBD2. The CDR3 runs 14 residues. V trimming: 4 bases; J trimming: 5 bases; junction bases outside the gene matches: 5. Germline V gives CDR1 SGHRS, CDR2 YFSETQ. The CDR3 coding sequence is TGCGCCAGCAGCGCGGGACTAGCAGGAGATACGCAGTATTTT. It is translated as CASSAGLAGDTQYF.

This clonotype was observed many times. J is TRBJ2-1 and V is TRBV11-1; the D is unclear. V was shortened by 3 bases and J by 10 bases, with 10 bases between the two germline ends. Germline CDR1 reads SGHAT; CDR2 reads FQDESV (reference sequence). The length of the CDR3 is 12 residues. The CDR3, as DNA: TGTGCCAGCAGCTTTACCGGCAGCGAGCAGTTCTTC. Its translation is CASSFTGSEQFF.

V gene TRBV4-1 combines with J gene TRBJ2-7, with TRBD1 matching over 8 bases. The germline V gene encodes CDR1 MGHRA and CDR2 YSYEKL. With 5 bases clipped from V and 2 bases from J, the junction kept 8 bases outside the gene matches. The CDR3 is 15 residues long. CDR3 coding DNA: TGCGCCAGCAGCTGGCCGGGACAGGCGACCTACGAGCAGTACTTC. Translated, it gives CASSWPGQATYEQYF.

There are many counts of this clonotype. The J gene is TRBJ2-1, the V gene TRBV7-2, with 9 bases aligning to TRBD2. CDR1 and CDR2 (germline): SGHTA, FQGNSA. This CDR3 is built from 15 residues. The V and J ends lost 7 bases and 7 bases, in that order; junction bases with no gene match: 11. CDR3 in DNA: TGTGCCAGCACCCCCATGGTAGCGGGAGTTAATGAGCAGTTCTTC. This encodes CASTPMVAGVNEQFF.

Note on this clonotype: Germline is not matched at one junction end, which may reflect a read error. The V call is TRBV4-2, the J call TRBJ2-3; the D is unclear. CDR1 is LGHNA, CDR2 YNFKEQ, per germline. The CDR3 contains 17 residues. The CDR3 bases are TGCGCCAGCAGCCAAGTGTTGGGCAGTCTGGGCACAGATACGCAGTATTTT. Protein: CASSQVLGSLGTDTQYF.

This clonotype has a count of ten or more. The V call is TRBV20-1, the J call TRBJ2-1; 10 bases fit TRBD2. Germline loops: CDR1 DFQATT, CDR2 SNEGSKA (reference sequence). Germline trimming cut 6 bases from V and 5 bases from J; bases unmatched to any gene: 4. The CDR3 covers 13 residues. The CDR3 loop is CSAEGLADNEQFF. The CDR3 DNA is TGCAGTGCGGAAGGACTAGCGGACAATGAGCAGTTCTTC.